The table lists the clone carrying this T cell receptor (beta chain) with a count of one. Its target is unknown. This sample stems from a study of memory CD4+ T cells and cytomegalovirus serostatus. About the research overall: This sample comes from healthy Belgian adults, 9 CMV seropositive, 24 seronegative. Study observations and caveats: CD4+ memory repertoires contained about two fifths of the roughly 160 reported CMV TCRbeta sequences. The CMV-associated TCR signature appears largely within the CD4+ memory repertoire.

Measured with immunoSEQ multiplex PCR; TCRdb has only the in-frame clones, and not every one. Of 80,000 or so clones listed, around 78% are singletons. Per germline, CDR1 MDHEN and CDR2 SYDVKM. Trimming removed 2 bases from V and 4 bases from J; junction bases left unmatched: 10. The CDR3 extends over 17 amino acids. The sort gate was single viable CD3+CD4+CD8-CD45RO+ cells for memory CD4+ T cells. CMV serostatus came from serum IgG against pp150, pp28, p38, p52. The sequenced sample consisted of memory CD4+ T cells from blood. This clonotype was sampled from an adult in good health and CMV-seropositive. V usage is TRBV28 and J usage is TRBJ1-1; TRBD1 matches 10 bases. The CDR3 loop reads CASSLTRGQGGSTEAFF. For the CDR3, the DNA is TGTGCCAGCAGTTTAACCCGAGGACAGGGGGGTAGCACTGAAGCTTTCTTT.